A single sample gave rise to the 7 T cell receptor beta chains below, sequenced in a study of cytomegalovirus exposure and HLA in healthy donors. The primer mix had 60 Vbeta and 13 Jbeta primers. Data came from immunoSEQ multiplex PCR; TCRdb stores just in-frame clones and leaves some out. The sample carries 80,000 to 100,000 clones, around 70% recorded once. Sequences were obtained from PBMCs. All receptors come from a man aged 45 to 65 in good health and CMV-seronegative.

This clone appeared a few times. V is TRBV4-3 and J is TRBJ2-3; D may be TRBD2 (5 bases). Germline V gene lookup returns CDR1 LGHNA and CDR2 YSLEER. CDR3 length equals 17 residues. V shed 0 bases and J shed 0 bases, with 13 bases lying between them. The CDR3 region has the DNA TGCGCCAGCAGCCAAGATCGGACTGCTTCTAGCACAGATACGCAGTATTTT. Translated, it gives CASSQDRTASSTDTQYF.

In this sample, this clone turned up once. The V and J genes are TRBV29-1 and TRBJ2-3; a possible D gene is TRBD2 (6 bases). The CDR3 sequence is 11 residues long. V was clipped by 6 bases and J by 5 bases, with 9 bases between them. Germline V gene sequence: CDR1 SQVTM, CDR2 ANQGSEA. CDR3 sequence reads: CSVGGLDTQYF. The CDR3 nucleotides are TGCAGCGTGGGAGGTCTAGATACGCAGTATTTT.

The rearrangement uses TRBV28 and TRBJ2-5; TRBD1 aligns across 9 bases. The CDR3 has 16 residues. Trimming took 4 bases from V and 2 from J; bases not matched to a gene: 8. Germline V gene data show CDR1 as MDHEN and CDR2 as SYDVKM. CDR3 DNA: TGTGCCAGCAGTTACGACAGGGGGACTACACAAGAGACCCAGTACTTC. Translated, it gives CASSYDRGTTQETQYF. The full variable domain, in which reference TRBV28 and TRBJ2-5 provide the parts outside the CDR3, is DVKVTQSSRYLVKRTGEKVFLECVQDMDHENMFWYRQDPGLGLRLIYFSYDVKMKEKGDIPEGYSVSREKKERFSLILESASTNQTSMYLCASSYDRGTTQETQYFGPGTRLLVL.

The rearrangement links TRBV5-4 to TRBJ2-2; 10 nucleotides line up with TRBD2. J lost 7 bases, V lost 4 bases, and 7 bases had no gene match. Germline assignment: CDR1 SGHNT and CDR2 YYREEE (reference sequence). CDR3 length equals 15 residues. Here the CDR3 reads CASSGTGLAIGELFF. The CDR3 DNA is TGTGCCAGCAGCGGAACGGGACTAGCGATCGGGGAGCTGTTTTTT. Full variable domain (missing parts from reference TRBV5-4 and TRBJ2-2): ETGVTQSPTHLIKTRGQQVTLRCSSQSGHNTVSWYQQALGQGPQFIFQYYREEENGRGNFPPRFSGLQFPNYSSELNVNALELDDSALYLCASSGTGLAIGELFFGEGSRLTVL.

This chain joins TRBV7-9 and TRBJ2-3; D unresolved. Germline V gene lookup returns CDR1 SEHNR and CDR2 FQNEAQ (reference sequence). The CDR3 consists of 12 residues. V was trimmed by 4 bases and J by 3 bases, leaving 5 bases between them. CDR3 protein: CASSSRTDTQYF. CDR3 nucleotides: TGTGCCAGCAGCTCGCGGACAGATACGCAGTATTTT.

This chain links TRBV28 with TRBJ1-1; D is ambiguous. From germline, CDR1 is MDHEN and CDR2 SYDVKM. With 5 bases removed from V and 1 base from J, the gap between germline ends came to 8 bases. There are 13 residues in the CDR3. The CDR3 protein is CASSTPGNTEAFF. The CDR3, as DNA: TGTGCCAGCAGTACCCCAGGGAACACTGAAGCTTTCTTT.

CDR3 bases: TGTGCCAGCAGCCCCTACTCGGGAGGCCCCTACAATGAGCAGTTCTTC. It translates to CASSPYSGGPYNEQFF. The chain has TRBV5-6 and TRBJ2-1; TRBD2 matches 7 bases. CDR1 and CDR2 (germline): SGHDT, YYEEEE. J gave up 2 bases and V 4 bases, and 9 bases lay outside the gene matches. The CDR3 has 16 residues.